This TCR beta chain was obtained from a study of T-cell memory formation after mild COVID-19. This CDR3 contains 13 residues. Germline V gene data show CDR1 as SGHTA and CDR2 as FQGNSA. Trimming cost V 3 bases and J 3 bases, with 8 bases left between them. The table lists this clonotype with a few counts. Its cognate antigen is unknown. MiXCR, run by TCRdb on the 5' RACE reads, gives a single entry per CDR3 protein. The sample yields just under 550,000 distinct CDR3 sequences, around 20% seen once. Study outcomes and limitations: The study found contracting CD4+ clones mainly in CM and EM and contracting CD8+ clones in EMRA.

The source material was PBMCs or a T cell subset sorted from them (not recorded which). The rearrangement links TRBV7-2 to TRBJ1-1; D remains unclear. This receptor was identified in an adult woman who had mild COVID-19 (a few samples of this study predate the infection). Cell type and time point are not known. This CDR3 is CASSFSLDTEAFF. The CDR3 DNA reads TGTGCCAGCAGCTTCAGCTTGGACACTGAAGCTTTCTTT. Using reference TRBV7-2 and TRBJ1-1 for the parts outside the CDR3, the full variable domain is GAGVSQSPSNKVTEKGKDVELRCDPISGHTALYWYRQSLGQGLEFLIYFQGNSAPDKSGLPSDRFSAERTGGSVSTLTIQRTQQEDSAVYLCASSFSLDTEAFFGQGTRLTVV.